These T cell receptor beta chains were read from a single sample in a study of beta chain features in type 1 diabetes. Clones were sequenced by immunoSEQ multiplex PCR, and TCRdb holds only the in-frame ones, with some missing. The sample yields fewer than 300,000 clones, approximately 20% seen once. The specimen sequenced was naive CD4+ T cells from blood. The receptors originated from a woman aged 35 to 49 with type 1 diabetes. CDR3s include the opening cysteine and the closing phenylalanine or tryptophan. D genes are given only for firm matches. A clone size is listed for some rows: how often the clone was seen (once, few, many), or a class if it is expanded.

D gene	CDR3 length	clone size	V gene	J gene	CDR3 protein	CDR3 DNA
NA	14	NA	TRBV5-1	TRBJ1-4	CASSHTTTNEKLFF	TGCGCCAGCAGCCATACTACAACTAATGAAAAACTGTTTTTT
NA	14	NA	TRBV18	TRBJ2-7	CASSPPEQSYEQYF	TGTGCCAGCTCACCACCGGAACAGTCCTACGAGCAGTACTTC
TRBD1	16	few	TRBV5-1	TRBJ2-7	CASSLGRDRKTYEQYF	TGCGCCAGCAGCTTGGGCCGGGACAGAAAAACCTACGAGCAGTACTTC
TRBD1	16	NA	TRBV19	TRBJ2-2	CASSPGTGGYTGELFF	TGTGCCAGTAGTCCCGGGACAGGGGGTTACACCGGGGAGCTGTTTTTT
TRBD1	15	few	TRBV6-5	TRBJ2-7	CASEITGGIPYEQYF	TGTGCCAGCGAGATAACAGGGGGCATTCCCTACGAGCAGTACTTC
TRBD1	13	NA	TRBV18	TRBJ1-2	CASSEQGSYGYTF	TGTGCCAGCTCAGAACAGGGGAGCTATGGCTACACCTTC
NA	16	few	TRBV7-9	TRBJ1-2	CASSSQYFTLGYGYTF	TGTGCCAGCAGCTCTCAATACTTCACCCTCGGGTATGGCTACACCTTC
TRBD1	15	NA	TRBV5-4	TRBJ1-3	CASSQGQTSGNTIYF	TGTGCCAGCAGCCAGGGACAGACCTCTGGAAACACCATATATTTT
NA	15	few	TRBV18	TRBJ2-3	CASSPPMPSVDTQYF	TGTGCCAGCTCACCACCGATGCCTAGTGTGGATACGCAGTATTTT
NA	12	few	TRBV9	TRBJ1-2	CASSFTRGGYTF	TGTGCCAGCAGCTTCACCAGAGGCGGCTACACCTTC
NA	13	NA	TRBV18	TRBJ1-1	CASSPLRDTEAFF	TGTGCCAGCTCACCTCTCCGGGACACTGAAGCTTTCTTT
NA	13	few	TRBV9	TRBJ1-1	CASSIRTETEAFF	TGTGCCAGCAGCATACGGACTGAGACTGAAGCTTTCTTT
NA	16	few	TRBV6-5	TRBJ1-2	CASSYSNVRGNYGYTF	TGTGCCAGCAGTTACTCGAACGTAAGGGGTAACTATGGCTACACCTTC
TRBD2	16	few	TRBV5-6	TRBJ2-1	CASSFRASGRMVREFF	TGTGCCAGCAGCTTTCGGGCTAGCGGGAGAATGGTGCGGGAGTTCTTC
NA	14	few	TRBV19	TRBJ2-1	CASSTWGAYNEQFF	TGTGCCAGTAGTACCTGGGGGGCCTACAATGAGCAGTTCTTC
TRBD2	15	NA	TRBV7-2	TRBJ2-7	CASSSTPGGSYEQYF	TGTGCCAGCAGCTCCACGCCCGGGGGGTCCTACGAGCAGTACTTC
NA	11	NA	TRBV20-1	TRBJ1-5	CSARDRLSQHF	TGCAGTGCTAGAGATCGACTTTCCCAGCATTTT
TRBD1	14	NA	TRBV6-6	TRBJ2-7	CASSLDRGRYEQYF	TGTGCCAGCAGTTTGGACAGGGGACGCTACGAGCAGTACTTC
NA	14	few	TRBV29-1	TRBJ2-2	CSAREGQDTGELFF	TGCAGCGCCAGGGAGGGACAGGACACCGGGGAGCTGTTTTTT
NA	12	NA	TRBV28	TRBJ2-1	CASSQTLLVQFF	TGTGCCAGCAGCCAGACTCTCCTGGTCCAGTTCTTC
TRBD1	15	NA	TRBV4-3	TRBJ1-4	CASSQEWDSPEKLFF	TGCGCCAGCAGCCAAGAATGGGACAGCCCTGAAAAACTGTTTTTT
NA	14	few	TRBV9	TRBJ1-5	CASSVTGDNQPQHF	TGTGCCAGCAGCGTAACAGGTGATAATCAGCCCCAGCATTTT
TRBD1	16	few	TRBV27	TRBJ1-5	CASRLLGQGDNQPQHF	TGTGCCAGCAGGCTCCTCGGACAGGGGGACAATCAGCCCCAGCATTTT
NA	11	NA	TRBV10-3	TRBJ2-1	CAISVAVEQFF	TGTGCCATCAGTGTGGCGGTGGAGCAGTTCTTC
NA	12	NA	TRBV28	TRBJ2-7	CASSRRSYEQYF	TGTGCCAGCAGCCGTCGGAGCTACGAGCAGTACTTC
NA	14	NA	TRBV5-1	TRBJ1-1	CASSSGQLNTEAFF	TGCGCCAGCAGCTCCGGACAGCTGAACACTGAAGCTTTCTTT
TRBD1	17	few	TRBV7-2	TRBJ1-1	CASSRDRARLTNTEAFF	TGTGCCAGCAGCAGGGACAGGGCGCGACTCACGAACACTGAAGCTTTCTTT
NA	15	NA	TRBV9	TRBJ2-3	CASSHYGGTADTQYF	TGTGCCAGCAGCCATTACGGGGGTACGGCAGATACGCAGTATTTT
TRBD1	15	few	TRBV9	TRBJ2-7	CASSVGTGVSYEQYF	TGTGCCAGCAGCGTAGGGACAGGGGTCTCCTACGAGCAGTACTTC
NA	14	NA	TRBV27	TRBJ1-5	CASSPGGVNQPQHF	TGTGCCAGCAGCCCAGGAGGAGTCAATCAGCCCCAGCATTTT
TRBD2	15	NA	TRBV7-9	TRBJ2-7	CASSPGTSPLNEQYF	TGTGCCAGCAGCCCCGGGACTAGCCCTTTGAACGAGCAGTACTTC
NA	15	NA	TRBV2	TRBJ1-6	CASRGEGRDNSPLHF	TGTGCCAGCAGGGGTGAGGGTCGGGATAATTCACCCCTCCACTTT